This is a list of T cell receptor beta chains from one sample in a study of blood T cell repertoires in COVID-19. Clones were sequenced by immunoSEQ multiplex PCR, and TCRdb holds only the in-frame ones, with some missing. The sample holds over 130,000 clones, approximately 86% seen once. What was sequenced was peripheral blood. The receptors originated from a human donor in a cohort sampled during active COVID-19. Each CDR3 is given with its conserved first and last residue. Fields, in order: J gene, D gene, V gene, clone size, CDR3 protein, CDR3 DNA. A D gene is named only where the DNA matches it firmly. Some rows mark clone size as missing; the rest say once, few, many or name a class of expanded clone.

J gene: TRBJ1-6
D gene: TRBD1
V gene: TRBV5-5
clone size: NA
CDR3 protein: CASSQSRDSFNSPLHF
CDR3 DNA: TGTGCCAGCAGCCAGTCCCGGGACAGCTTCAATTCACCCCTCCACTTT

J gene: TRBJ2-2
D gene: NA
V gene: TRBV6-1
clone size: NA
CDR3 protein: CASSDGGNTGELFF
CDR3 DNA: TGTGCCAGCAGTGATGGAGGTAACACCGGGGAGCTGTTTTTT

J gene: TRBJ2-4
D gene: TRBD1
V gene: TRBV18
clone size: NA
CDR3 protein: CASSSDRVDIQYF
CDR3 DNA: TGTGCCAGCTCGTCTGACAGGGTGGACATTCAGTACTTC

J gene: TRBJ2-2
D gene: TRBD1
V gene: TRBV7-8
clone size: NA
CDR3 protein: CASSSFRDSYSGTGELFF
CDR3 DNA: TGTGCCAGCAGCTCATTCCGGGACAGCTATTCTGGCACCGGGGAGCTGTTTTTT

J gene: TRBJ1-4
D gene: TRBD1
V gene: TRBV28
clone size: NA
CDR3 protein: CASSPTPTGDDEKLFF
CDR3 DNA: TGTGCCAGCAGTCCTACACCGACAGGGGACGATGAAAAACTGTTTTTT

J gene: TRBJ1-1
D gene: NA
V gene: TRBV5-1
clone size: NA
CDR3 protein: CASSREYMNTEAFF
CDR3 DNA: TGCGCCAGCAGCCGGGAGTACATGAACACTGAAGCTTTCTTT

J gene: TRBJ2-1
D gene: TRBD2
V gene: TRBV19
clone size: NA
CDR3 protein: CASSLAGGWSNEQFF
CDR3 DNA: TGTGCCAGTAGTTTGGCGGGAGGGTGGAGCAATGAGCAGTTCTTC

J gene: TRBJ1-1
D gene: TRBD1
V gene: TRBV7-3
clone size: NA
CDR3 protein: CASSPGTGATEAFF
CDR3 DNA: TGTGCCAGCAGCCCTGGGACAGGGGCTACTGAAGCTTTCTTT

J gene: TRBJ2-7
D gene: TRBD1
V gene: TRBV2
clone size: few
CDR3 protein: CASSPGQGYNEQYF
CDR3 DNA: TGTGCCAGCAGCCCGGGACAGGGTTATAACGAGCAGTACTTC

J gene: TRBJ1-1
D gene: NA
V gene: TRBV10-2
clone size: NA
CDR3 protein: CASSESTGNTEAFF
CDR3 DNA: TGCGCCAGCAGTGAGTCCACAGGGAACACTGAAGCTTTCTTT

J gene: TRBJ1-1
D gene: NA
V gene: TRBV11-3
clone size: NA
CDR3 protein: CASSLGAVTEAFF
CDR3 DNA: TGTGCCAGCAGCTTAGGGGCAGTCACTGAAGCTTTCTTT

J gene: TRBJ1-2
D gene: TRBD1
V gene: TRBV29-1
clone size: NA
CDR3 protein: CSVGTGSGYGYTF
CDR3 DNA: TGCAGCGTGGGGACAGGGTCAGGCTATGGCTACACCTTC

J gene: TRBJ2-2
D gene: NA
V gene: TRBV3-1/TRBV3-2
clone size: NA
CDR3 protein: CASSPGWGGLGSTGELFF
CDR3 DNA: TGTGCCAGCAGCCCTGGGTGGGGGGGCCTTGGAAGCACCGGGGAGCTGTTTTTT

J gene: TRBJ2-7
D gene: TRBD1
V gene: TRBV29-1
clone size: NA
CDR3 protein: CSVPGDRGRLEQYF
CDR3 DNA: TGCAGCGTCCCAGGTGACAGGGGGCGGTTGGAGCAGTACTTC

J gene: TRBJ2-7
D gene: TRBD1
V gene: TRBV6-5
clone size: NA
CDR3 protein: CASRTSGQSSYEQYF
CDR3 DNA: TGTGCCAGCAGGACCTCGGGACAGAGCTCCTACGAGCAGTACTTC

J gene: TRBJ2-6
D gene: NA
V gene: TRBV7-3
clone size: few
CDR3 protein: CASSLRAGTGANVLTF
CDR3 DNA: TGTGCCAGCAGCTTAAGGGCAGGGACTGGGGCCAACGTCCTGACTTTC

J gene: TRBJ2-7
D gene: NA
V gene: TRBV18
clone size: NA
CDR3 protein: CASSPSGQRYEQYF
CDR3 DNA: TGTGCCAGCTCACCGTCGGGTCAGCGCTACGAGCAGTACTTC

J gene: TRBJ2-5
D gene: NA
V gene: TRBV28
clone size: NA
CDR3 protein: CASTPPRGWRETQYF
CDR3 DNA: TGTGCCAGCACCCCGCCCCGGGGGTGGAGAGAGACCCAGTACTTC

J gene: TRBJ1-5
D gene: NA
V gene: TRBV28
clone size: NA
CDR3 protein: CASSLSRAVQPQHF
CDR3 DNA: TGTGCCAGCAGTTTGTCCAGGGCGGTTCAGCCCCAGCATTTT

J gene: TRBJ1-5
D gene: NA
V gene: TRBV18
clone size: NA
CDR3 protein: CASSEGGPQPQHF
CDR3 DNA: TGTGCCAGCTCAGAGGGGGGGCCTCAGCCCCAGCATTTT

J gene: TRBJ2-7
D gene: TRBD1
V gene: TRBV6-5
clone size: NA
CDR3 protein: CASSYSGQSYEQYF
CDR3 DNA: TGTGCCAGCAGTTACTCGGGACAGTCCTACGAGCAGTACTTC

J gene: TRBJ1-4
D gene: NA
V gene: TRBV9
clone size: NA
CDR3 protein: CASSPRDPAGEKLFF
CDR3 DNA: TGTGCCAGCAGCCCTCGGGACCCCGCGGGAGAAAAACTGTTTTTT

J gene: TRBJ1-5
D gene: TRBD1
V gene: TRBV7-9
clone size: few
CDR3 protein: CASSLDRGGQPQHF
CDR3 DNA: TGTGCCAGCAGCTTGGACAGGGGTGGCCAGCCCCAGCATTTT

J gene: TRBJ2-7
D gene: TRBD1
V gene: TRBV7-9
clone size: NA
CDR3 protein: CASTGTGGPEQYF
CDR3 DNA: TGTGCCAGCACCGGGACAGGGGGCCCCGAGCAGTACTTC

J gene: TRBJ1-5
D gene: NA
V gene: TRBV28
clone size: NA
CDR3 protein: CASSFLLSGNQPQHF
CDR3 DNA: TGTGCCAGCAGTTTTCTCCTGTCAGGCAATCAGCCCCAGCATTTT

J gene: TRBJ1-2
D gene: NA
V gene: TRBV28
clone size: few
CDR3 protein: CASSLMIGGNGYTF
CDR3 DNA: TGTGCCAGCAGTTTGATGATTGGAGGGAATGGCTACACCTTC

J gene: TRBJ2-7
D gene: NA
V gene: TRBV4-1
clone size: NA
CDR3 protein: CASSQELQSSSYEQYF
CDR3 DNA: TGCGCCAGCAGCCAAGAGCTCCAATCGAGCTCCTACGAGCAGTACTTC

J gene: TRBJ2-2
D gene: NA
V gene: TRBV25-1
clone size: few
CDR3 protein: CASSGGLNTGELFF
CDR3 DNA: TGTGCCAGCAGTGGGGGACTTAACACCGGGGAGCTGTTTTTT

J gene: TRBJ1-4
D gene: TRBD1
V gene: TRBV29-1
clone size: NA
CDR3 protein: CSVGQGREKLFF
CDR3 DNA: TGCAGCGTGGGACAGGGGCGGGAAAAACTGTTTTTT

J gene: TRBJ2-1
D gene: NA
V gene: TRBV5-1
clone size: NA
CDR3 protein: CASSFLADNEQFF
CDR3 DNA: TGCGCCAGCAGCTTTCTAGCTGACAATGAGCAGTTCTTC